This entry concerns a single T cell receptor beta chain. Its antigen is as yet unknown. This CDR3 has 15 residues. Germline trimming cut 3 bases from V and 11 bases from J; bases unmatched to any gene: 13. In germline, CDR1 is SEHNR, CDR2 FQNEAQ (reference sequence). The record originates from a study of cytomegalovirus exposure and HLA in healthy donors. Whole-study context: Early released data had around 88 million unique TCRs, all coming from HLA-typed donors. Findings and limits, study-wide: Both high specificity and high sensitivity reportedly marked the classifier's diagnosis of cytomegalovirus status.

The study ran its PCR with 60 Vbeta and 13 Jbeta primers. Measured with immunoSEQ multiplex PCR; TCRdb has only the in-frame clones, and not every one. The table records about 180,000 clones, 85% of them present only once. It was healthy bone marrow donors who served as donors. The origin of this receptor is a boy aged 2 to 9 in good health and CMV-seronegative. This chain joins TRBV7-9 and TRBJ1-1; 9 bases agree with TRBD1. Sequencing was done on a sample of PBMCs. CDR3 residues: CASSFLDRGRGTAFF. The CDR3 region has the DNA TGTGCCAGCAGCTTTCTGGACAGGGGCCGGGGGACGGCTTTCTTT.